This entry describes one T cell receptor (beta chain). What it binds is not known. Given a much more abundant clone one base away, this may be a read error. The entry originates in a study of T-cell reconstitution after alpha-beta-depleted transplantation in children. General study results and limits: From surviving recipient T cells and thymic progenitors came the high day-60 TCRbeta diversity observed in some patients. Counts and diversity of T cells one year after transplant came mostly from newly produced T cells.

Preparation of the TCRbeta library was carried out with unique molecular identifiers. MiXCR, applied by TCRdb to the PCR reads, yields one record per CDR3 protein. The sample carries hundreds of thousands of distinct CDR3 sequences, under 9.5% recorded once. Per the germline V gene, CDR1 is SQVTM and CDR2 is ANQGSEA. CDR3 size: 18 residues. Unmatched junction bases numbered 12, after V lost 5 bases and J lost 0 bases. V is TRBV29-1 and J is TRBJ2-3; 12 nucleotides agree with TRBD2. Specimen: PBMCs, mostly from graft donor cells, collected 180 days after TCRalphabeta/CD19-depleted stem cell transplant. This sequence originates from a male patient younger than 18 who had a stem cell transplant for acute lymphoblastic leukemia, so the T cells may come from the graft donor. CDR3 nucleotide sequence: TGCAGCGTTACCCGACTAGCGGGAGTCATTCCTAGCACAGATACGCAGTATTTT. This codes for CSVTRLAGVIPSTDTQYF.